Below, 11 T cell receptor beta chains from the same sample are listed, as sequenced in a study of T cells after yellow fever vaccination. TCRdb independently ran MiXCR on the 5' RACE reads; one entry per CDR3 protein. The table includes 550,000 or so distinct CDR3 sequences, about a fifth detected once. The sequences come from PBMCs, collected 15 days after the yellow fever booster vaccination. These receptors all stem from a man aged 25 to 40 who received the YFV17D yellow fever vaccine.

The chain joins TRBV27 to TRBJ2-1, with D possibly being TRBD1 (5 bases). V was cut by 5 bases and J by 5 bases, with 16 bases left in between. CDR1 is MNHEY, CDR2 SMNVEV, per germline (reference sequence). The CDR3 consists of 15 residues. The CDR3: CASSALGVGNNEQFF. CDR3 in DNA: TGTGCCAGCAGTGCCTTAGGGGTGGGGAACAATGAGCAGTTCTTC.

This sequence joins TRBV20-1 and TRBJ2-3; 8 bases map to TRBD2. The CDR3 length is 15 residues. Germline loops: CDR1 DFQATT, CDR2 SNEGSKA (reference sequence). J lost 6 bases, V lost 5 bases, and 13 bases had no gene match. The CDR3 DNA is TGCAGTGCTCCGTTGGCGGGAGGCCAGGGTGATACGCAGTATTTT. As protein: CSAPLAGGQGDTQYF.

The chain links TRBV29-1 to TRBJ2-5, with D unclear. V was clipped by 4 bases and J by 4 bases, with 13 bases between them. The CDR3 loop spans 13 amino acids. Germline V gene data show CDR1 as SQVTM and CDR2 as ANQGSEA. As DNA, the CDR3 is TGCAGCGTTGCCCCTAGGTTACGAGAGACCCAGTACTTC. Translation gives CSVAPRLRETQYF.

This clonotype has more than one count but fewer than ten. The chain is built from TRBV9 and TRBJ2-1; D is possibly TRBD1 (5 bases). The CDR3 covers 14 residues. The ends were cut back, 0 bases at V and 7 bases at J, with 11 bases in the middle. Germline V gene data show CDR1 as SGDLS and CDR2 as YYNGEE. CDR3 DNA: TGTGCCAGCAGCGTAGCTGTCAACAGGAATGAGCAGTTCTTC. This codes for CASSVAVNRNEQFF.

This rearrangement joins TRBV19 to TRBJ2-7; D not resolved. Germline CDR1 is LNHDA and CDR2 is SQIVND (reference sequence). The V and J ends lost 4 bases and 4 bases respectively, with 8 bases between them. The CDR3 sequence is 12 residues long. The CDR3 sequence is CASSTPHYEQYF. CDR3 DNA sequence: TGTGCCAGTAGTACGCCTCATTACGAGCAGTACTTC.

This clonotype came up once. The CDR3 region is CASSLVPHSGANVLTF. The CDR3 DNA reads as TGTGCCAGCAGCTTAGTCCCCCACTCTGGGGCCAACGTCCTGACTTTC. The chain employs TRBV7-6 and TRBJ2-6; D not resolved. Germline loops: CDR1 SGHVS, CDR2 FNYEAQ. CDR3 length: 16 amino acids. V was trimmed by 1 base and J by 0 bases, leaving 7 bases between them.

The table lists this clonotype with a few counts. The rearrangement joins TRBV6-1 to TRBJ1-2; the D gene is possibly TRBD1 (5 bases). The CDR3 contains 16 residues. Germline CDR1 reads MNHNS; CDR2 reads SASEGT. Trimming cost V 0 bases and J 6 bases, with 17 bases left between them. The CDR3 DNA sequence: TGTGCCAGCAGTGAAGCGCTTCGGGGGTGGCTAAATGGCTACACCTTC. Translated, it gives CASSEALRGWLNGYTF.

This clonotype has more than one count but fewer than ten. The CDR3 here is CASSPVGVETQYF. As DNA, the CDR3 is TGTGCCAGCAGTCCCGTGGGGGTGGAGACCCAGTACTTC. V gene TRBV7-2 combines with J gene TRBJ2-5, with D possibly called TRBD1 or TRBD2 (5 bases each). CDR1 SGHTA and CDR2 FQGNSA come from the germline V gene. The CDR3 is 13 residues long. V was trimmed by 6 bases and J by 5 bases, leaving 13 bases between them.

This clonotype was detected a few times. The chain combines TRBV5-1 with TRBJ2-2; the match to TRBD1 covers 9 bases. V was clipped by 4 bases and J by 5 bases; unmatched bases: 3. CDR1 and CDR2 (germline): SGHRS, YFSETQ. The CDR3 length is 14 residues. The CDR3 region has the DNA TGCGCCAGCAGCCGGACAGGGGAGACCGGGGAGCTGTTTTTT. This gives the protein CASSRTGETGELFF.

This clonotype was counted a few times. The chain recombines TRBV6-1 with TRBJ2-1, with 9 bases identical to TRBD2. This CDR3 comprises 15 residues. Unmatched junction bases numbered 5, after V lost 6 bases and J lost 2 bases. Per germline, CDR1 MNHNS and CDR2 SASEGT. The CDR3 DNA reads TGTGCCAGCAGGACGACTAGCGGAGCCTACAATGAGCAGTTCTTC. This codes for CASRTTSGAYNEQFF.

V gene TRBV7-3 combines with J gene TRBJ2-1; 7 nucleotides agree with TRBD2. CDR3 length: 14 amino acids. Germline-derived CDR1 and CDR2 are SGHTA and FQGTGA. Trimming took 6 bases from V and 2 from J; bases not matched to a gene: 4. CDR3 residues: CASSASGTYNEQFF. CDR3 nucleotide sequence: TGTGCCAGCAGTGCTAGCGGAACCTACAATGAGCAGTTCTTC.